The sequence of this T cell receptor (beta chain) was determined in a study of T cell responses to AZD1222 COVID-19 vaccine. The study's findings and limits: Just a handful of AZD1222 recipients were seropositive at baseline. Donors were largely white British and mainly female; clonal diversity was possibly underestimated.

In regard to this clone: Its target is not known.

The CDR3 is 14 residues long. Looked up from germline, CDR1 is GTSNPN and CDR2 is SVGIG (reference sequence). Profiling relied on immunoSEQ multiplex PCR, and the TCRdb table lists in-frame clones only, not all of them. There are some 150,000 clones in the sample; around nine tenths occur only once, and under 4% lies in the top ten. The gene calls are TRBV30 and TRBJ1-2; D uncertain. This specimen was peripheral blood, taken on day 0 of AZD1222 vaccination. The clonotype was recovered from an adult in good health. The CDR3 sequence is CASQGWAKDYGYTF. The DNA of the CDR3 is TGTGCTTCCCAAGGCTGGGCCAAAGACTATGGCTACACCTTC.